One T cell receptor beta chain is described in this entry. Its specificity is not known. Profiling relied on immunoSEQ multiplex PCR, and the TCRdb table lists in-frame clones only, not all of them. The sample records 250,000 to 300,000 clones, nearly 90% being singletons. These data come from a study of cytomegalovirus exposure and HLA in healthy donors. Study-wide background: The platform used for the 120 or so validation repertoires matched that of the roughly 700 first-cohort repertoires, a later analysis reported. General study points: A few CMV-associated chains proved CMV antigen-specific in vitro.

The V gene's germline CDR1 is WSHSY and CDR2 SAAADI. The CDR3 is 19 amino acids. The V gene end was trimmed by 7 bases and the J gene end by 7 bases; junction bases not matched to a gene: 22. V gene TRBV10-2 combines with J gene TRBJ2-4, with 10 bases lining up with TRBD1. The sample taken for sequencing was PBMCs. The sequence was obtained from a young woman in good health and CMV-seronegative. CDR3 residues: CASTTGDRGTKVGYNIQYF. The CDR3 DNA reads as TGCGCCAGCACTACCGGGGACAGGGGTACGAAGGTGGGATATAACATTCAGTACTTC.